These T cell receptor beta chains were read from a single sample in a study of shared clonotypes between healthy human individuals. Only in-frame clones appear in the TCRdb table, and some are missing; sequencing was by immunoSEQ multiplex PCR. The sample has approximately 2,300,000 clones; 85% to 95% are singletons. The specimen was naive CD4+ T cells from PBMCs. All receptors come from a man aged 18 to 29 in good health. Some clones in this sample may be carry-over from other donors' samples. CDR3s include the opening cysteine and the closing phenylalanine or tryptophan.

>TRBV28|TRBJ2-7
CASIGGNSYEQYF
>TRBV28|TRBJ1-5
CASREGNQPQHF
>TRBV5-1|TRBJ1-1
CASSARGQGAGTEAFF
>TRBV7-2|TRBJ2-1
CASSSGQGHYNEQFF
>TRBV5-4|TRBJ2-7
CASSRDNSEQYF
>TRBV11-2|TRBJ2-5
CASSSNLGTGLETQYF
>TRBV7-9|TRBJ2-5
CASSLGGVPGQETQYF
>TRBV27|TRBJ2-1
CASSPRASYNEQFF
>TRBV28|TRBJ1-5
CASSQPIVRPPYSNQPQHF
>TRBV28|TRBJ2-2
CATTLGENDIPNTGELFF
>TRBV5-1|TRBJ2-7
CASSTGLAGGEQYF
>TRBV10-3|TRBJ1-5
CAISGTGVQPQHF
>TRBV5-1|TRBJ2-7
CASSSVAGGTYEQYF
>TRBV27|TRBJ2-6
CASSSNPAALSGANVLTF
>TRBV28|TRBJ1-1
CASSLPQGGWTEAFF
>TRBV2|TRBJ2-3
CASRYNTDTQYF
>TRBV6-6|TRBJ2-7
CASSYDRGSNEQYF
>TRBV30|TRBJ2-7
CAWSPTSGRSYEQYF
>TRBV29-1|TRBJ1-1
CSVGGSGTLNTEAFF
>TRBV28|TRBJ1-2
CASSLTGVYGYTF